Following are 9 T cell receptor beta chains from one sample sequenced in a study of tumor-infiltrating lymphocytes in glioblastoma multiforme. Multiple V-beta primers and a C-beta primer amplified TCRB from RNA. From the multiplex PCR reads, TCRdb called clonotypes with MiXCR, one entry per CDR3 protein. Of tens of thousands of distinct CDR3 sequences in the sample, roughly two thirds were seen once. Sequences were obtained from brain tumor tissue. These receptors all come from a male donor with glioblastoma.

This sequence joins TRBV7-2 and TRBJ1-2; 9 nucleotides match TRBD1. Germline V CDR1 and CDR2: SGHTA, FQGNSA. V lost 0 bases and J lost 4; bases outside the gene matches: 0. The CDR3 loop spans 14 amino acids. The CDR3 loop reads CASSLAGQGYGYTF. The CDR3 DNA is TGTGCCAGCAGCTTAGCGGGACAGGGCTATGGCTACACCTTC. The whole variable domain, filled in from reference TRBV7-2 and TRBJ1-2, reads GAGVSQSPSNKVTEKGKDVELRCDPISGHTALYWYRQSLGQGLEFLIYFQGNSAPDKSGLPSDRFSAERTGGSVSTLTIQRTQQEDSAVYLCASSLAGQGYGYTFGSGTRLTVV.

To note about this clonotype: The junction does not match germline at one end; this may be a read error. The chain combines TRBV20-1 with TRBJ1-2; 8 positions agree with TRBD1. The CDR3 is 14 amino acids. The germline V gene has CDR1 DFQATT and CDR2 SNEGSKA (reference sequence). CDR3 in DNA: TGCATTGCTAGAGGAGGGACAGGAACCTATGGCTACACCTTC. Protein product: CIARGGTGTYGYTF.

This clonotype was seen repeatedly, ten times or more. The CDR3: CASSTNRENTEAFF. The CDR3 DNA is TGTGCCAGCAGTACGAACAGGGAGAACACTGAAGCTTTCTTT. The gene calls are TRBV6-6 and TRBJ1-1; D possibly corresponds to TRBD1 (6 bases). The CDR3 is 14 residues long. The V and J ends lost 5 bases and 1 base respectively, with 11 bases between them. The germline V gene has CDR1 MNHNY and CDR2 SVGAGI (reference sequence).

Points on this clonotype: No conserved phenylalanine or tryptophan is present at the end of the CDR3, so a read error is the likely explanation. No DNA is shown, since the ends of the CDR3 on it are uncertain; the CDR3 is the one TCRdb lists. This chain's CDR3 is CSAKAQGKNREYGYIY. The V call is TRBV20-1, the J call TRBJ1-2; TRBD1, the table's D call, was not compared with the DNA. Both ends counted, the CDR3 spans 16 residues. The germline V gene encodes CDR1 DFQATT and CDR2 SNEGSKA (reference sequence).

In its sample, this clonotype was seen a few times. A much bigger clone sits one base away, suggesting this may be a read error. The CDR3 sequence is CSTKRQGAEQYF. DNA of the CDR3: TGCAGTACTAAGAGACAGGGGGCCGAGCAGTACTTC. The gene calls are TRBV20-1 and TRBJ2-7; 10 bases line up with TRBD1. CDR3 size: 12 residues. The V segment lost 8 bases and the J segment 6 bases; nucleotides outside the gene matches: 7. Germline values: CDR1 DFQATT, CDR2 SNEGSKA (reference sequence).

This clonotype came up many times. The J gene is TRBJ2-1, the V gene TRBV14; D gene uncertain. This CDR3 comprises 15 residues. Germline assignment: CDR1 SGHDN and CDR2 FVKESK. V lost 3 bases and J lost 10, with 19 bases in between. The CDR3 DNA follows: TGTGCCAGCAGCCATCCGACTCTAGGTATTACGGAGCAGTTCTTC. Translated: CASSHPTLGITEQFF.

The rearrangement joins TRBV5-4 to TRBJ2-7; 9 nucleotides match TRBD2. The V and J ends lost 0 bases and 6 bases, in that order; junction bases with no gene match: 7. Per the germline V gene, CDR1 is SGHNT and CDR2 is YYREEE (reference sequence). The CDR3 runs to 15 residues. The CDR3 sequence is CASSLGVTSGSEQYF. Here the CDR3 DNA reads TGTGCCAGCAGCTTGGGTGTGACTAGCGGAAGCGAGCAGTACTTC.

For this clonotype: A junction end diverges from the germline sequence, so it may reflect a read error. V and J are TRBV6-5 and TRBJ1-5; 10 bases align to TRBD1. The length of the CDR3 is 16 residues. The germline CDR1 and CDR2 sequences are MNHEY and SVGAGI. The CDR3 region has the DNA TGCCCCAGCAGTATTAGACAGGGGGCCGGCAATCAGCCCCAGCATTTT. Its protein product is CPSSIRQGAGNQPQHF.

In the case of this clonotype: This CDR3 is missing its conserved last phenylalanine or tryptophan, likely due to a read error. The limits of the CDR3 on the DNA are not certain, so only TCRdb's listed CDR3 is given. The V and J genes are TRBV20-1 and TRBJ1-2; TRBD1 is the table's D call, not checked against the DNA. The CDR3 has 15 amino acids, counting both end residues. CDR1 is DFQATT and CDR2 is SNEGSKA in the germline V gene (reference sequence). CDR3 amino acids: CSARTSTGGRYGCTL.